The clone carrying this T cell receptor beta chain was detected once. This record comes from a study of cytomegalovirus exposure and HLA in healthy donors. Profiled with immunoSEQ multiplex PCR; TCRdb holds only in-frame clones, not every one. The table has about 400,000 clones, approximately 90% seen once. This TCR was recovered from a woman aged 18-29 years in good health and CMV-seronegative. The sequenced sample was PBMCs.

DNA for the CDR3: TGTGCCAGTAGTACACGTGACAGGGAAGTCCAGCCCCAGCATTTT. Encoded protein: CASSTRDREVQPQHF. The V gene is TRBV19, the J gene TRBJ1-5; TRBD1 agrees at 7 bases. The V segment lost 4 bases and the J segment 7 bases; nucleotides outside the gene matches: 10. Per germline, CDR1 LNHDA and CDR2 SQIVND (reference sequence). The CDR3 is made up of 15 amino acids.